This entry concerns a single TCR beta chain. A multiplex PCR was run with 60 Vbeta primers and 13 Jbeta primers. Measured with immunoSEQ multiplex PCR; TCRdb has only the in-frame clones, and not every one. The table has over 150,000 clones, approximately 85% seen once; the top ten hold around 1.4%. The source of the sample is a study of cytomegalovirus exposure and HLA in healthy donors. Overall study: Falling in the Caucasian-associated ancestry cluster were about four fifths of 350 to 400 genotyped donors.

This CDR3 region has 16 residues. Germline V gene data show CDR1 as MNHEY and CDR2 as SMNVEV (reference sequence). J lost 5 bases, V lost 0 bases, and 7 bases had no gene match. The TCR originated in a girl aged 10-17 years in good health and CMV-seropositive. The sequenced sample consisted of PBMCs. The chain couples TRBV27 to TRBJ2-7; TRBD2 agrees at 10 bases. The chain's CDR3 is CASSLSPAGGPHEQYF. In nucleotides, the CDR3 is TGTGCCAGCAGTTTATCTCCAGCGGGGGGGCCTCACGAGCAGTACTTC.